A single sample is the source of the 26 T cell receptor beta chains below, sequenced in a study of breast tumors, draining lymph nodes, adjacent tissues. Via MiXCR, TCRdb re-called the multiplex PCR reads, giving one row per CDR3 protein. The sample yields over 20,000 distinct CDR3 sequences, about two thirds seen once. The sample taken for sequencing was tumor-adjacent breast tissue. These receptors were collected from a female donor with breast cancer. Some clones in this sample may be carry-over from other donors' samples.

Judged by abundance, this clonotype is medium-sized (0.01 to 0.1%). The chain joins TRBV6-6 to TRBJ2-1; the match to TRBD2 covers 8 bases. The CDR3 spans 15 residues. Germline CDR1 is MNHNY and CDR2 is SVGAGI (reference sequence). V dropped 2 bases and J dropped 6; count of bases not matched to a gene: 6. The CDR3 region is CASSYEAGLGNEQFF. The CDR3 DNA reads as TGTGCCAGCAGTTACGAGGCGGGACTAGGCAATGAGCAGTTCTTC.

This rearrangement joins TRBV20-1 to TRBJ2-7; TRBD2 is a possible D gene (6 bases). The germline gives CDR1 DFQATT, CDR2 SNEGSKA (reference sequence). The CDR3 extends over 13 amino acids. V was pared by 0 bases and J by 2 bases, with 8 bases between. The CDR3 DNA reads as TGCAGTGCTAGAGAGGGACTCCCCTACGAGCAGTACTTC. Protein sequence: CSAREGLPYEQYF.

The rearrangement links TRBV3-1 to TRBJ2-5; D remains unclear. Trimming took off 4 bases at V and 7 bases at J, with 16 bases between the two ends. CDR1 and CDR2 from the germline V gene are LGHDT and YNNKEL (reference sequence). The CDR3 has 14 residues. CDR3 sequence: CASSPQVGWGTQYF. The CDR3, as DNA: TGTGCCAGCAGCCCTCAAGTGGGATGGGGGACCCAGTACTTC.

The sample holds one count of this clonotype. The chain recombines TRBV20-1 with TRBJ2-1; TRBD2 aligns across 8 bases. The length of the CDR3 is 15 residues. Losses at the gene ends were 3 bases for V and 1 base for J; bases not matched to a gene: 5. The germline gives CDR1 DFQATT, CDR2 SNEGSKA (reference sequence). For the CDR3, the DNA is TGCAGTGCTAGTTTTGCGGGGGGTTCCTACAATGAGCAGTTCTTC. Its protein is CSASFAGGSYNEQFF.

The rearrangement joins TRBV10-3 to TRBJ1-6; 11 bases align to TRBD1. The CDR3 spans 13 residues. Germline V gene sequence: CDR1 ENHRY, CDR2 SYGVKD. Trimming took 10 bases from V and 7 from J; bases not matched to a gene: 3. The CDR3 nucleotides are TGTGCCACGGGGACAGGGGGGAATTCACCCCTCCACTTT. It yields the protein CATGTGGNSPLHF.

The chain carries TRBV5-6 and TRBJ2-7; tentative D call: TRBD1 (5 bases). This CDR3 is 14 amino acids long. V shed 0 bases and J shed 0 bases, with 7 bases lying between them. Looked up from germline, CDR1 is SGHDT and CDR2 is YYEEEE. The CDR3 DNA reads TGTGCCAGCAGCTTGGGACAGACCTCCTACGAGCAGTACTTC. Encoded protein: CASSLGQTSYEQYF.

The genes are TRBV20-1 and TRBJ2-7; no clear D. The V end lost 6 bases, the J end lost 0 bases, and 12 bases lay between the germline ends. This CDR3 is 13 amino acids long. Germline CDR1 reads DFQATT; CDR2 reads SNEGSKA (reference sequence). CDR3: CSARIRASYEQYF. DNA of the CDR3: TGCAGTGCCAGGATAAGAGCCTCCTACGAGCAGTACTTC.

This clonotype is deemed medium-sized. V and J are TRBV6-1 and TRBJ1-3; no reliable D call. The germline V gene encodes CDR1 MNHNS and CDR2 SASEGT. CDR3 length equals 16 residues. V shed 2 bases and J shed 0 bases, with 11 bases lying between them. The CDR3 loop reads CASSETYINSGNTIYF. As DNA, the CDR3 is TGTGCCAGCAGTGAAACGTACATTAACTCTGGAAACACCATATATTTT.

This clonotype occurred a few times. Relative to the germline gene, one junction end is altered; a read error may explain this. The rearrangement links TRBV12-3 or TRBV12-4 to TRBJ2-1; D is uncertain. The CDR3 sequence is 14 residues long. The CDR3 protein is CASREKASCNEQFF. CDR3 DNA sequence: TGTGCCAGCAGGGAGAAAGCTTCCTGCAATGAGCAGTTCTTC.

The J gene is TRBJ2-3, the V gene TRBV7-9; D unclear. Germline CDR1 and CDR2: SEHNR and FQNEAQ (reference sequence). The length of the CDR3 is 14 residues. Trimming pared 0 bases from V and 4 bases from J, leaving 8 bases between. The CDR3 protein is CASSLAWAADTQYF. DNA of the CDR3: TGTGCCAGCAGCTTAGCGTGGGCGGCAGATACGCAGTATTTT.

The rearrangement uses TRBV19 and TRBJ2-3; TRBD2 agrees at 9 bases. Trimming took 1 base from V and 3 from J; bases not matched to a gene: 5. The CDR3 has 16 amino acids. Germline CDR1 and CDR2: LNHDA and SQIVND (reference sequence). The CDR3: CASSIARLAGTDTQYF. The CDR3, as DNA: TGTGCCAGTAGTATAGCGAGGCTAGCGGGAACAGATACGCAGTATTTT.

This clonotype is categorized as medium-sized (0.01 to 0.1%). The genes are TRBV20-1 and TRBJ1-5, with D possibly matching TRBD1 (6 bases). This CDR3 has 15 residues. With 0 bases removed from V and 6 bases from J, the gap between germline ends came to 15 bases. Germline V lookup: CDR1 DFQATT, CDR2 SNEGSKA (reference sequence). The CDR3 region is CSARDWGGPGQPQHF. CDR3 sequence (DNA): TGCAGTGCTAGAGATTGGGGGGGGCCCGGTCAGCCCCAGCATTTT.

This clonotype was observed once. The rearrangement links TRBV5-1 to TRBJ1-3; a weak D match, TRBD1 (6 bases). Trimming stripped 7 bases from V and 2 bases from J, with 13 bases between. Germline CDR1 SGHRS, CDR2 YFSETQ. There are 14 residues in the CDR3. The CDR3, as DNA: TGCGCCAGCTGCAGGGGAGAAGCTGGAAACACCATATATTTT. It is translated as CASCRGEAGNTIYF.

The chain couples TRBV20-1 to TRBJ1-5; 7 bases are shared with TRBD1. Germline CDR1 reads DFQATT; CDR2 reads SNEGSKA (reference sequence). This CDR3 comprises 14 residues. J lost 6 bases, V lost 5 bases, and 10 bases had no gene match. The DNA for the CDR3 is TGCAGTGCTTGGGACAGTTCCATCCCTCAGCCCCAGCATTTT. Translation: CSAWDSSIPQPQHF.

A note on this clonotype: Because it lacks the conserved phenylalanine or tryptophan at the end, this CDR3 is likely a read error. The chain joins TRBV10-1 to TRBJ2-7, with D possibly called TRBD1 or TRBD2 (7 bases each). Trimming took off 10 bases at V and 7 bases at J, with 26 bases between the two ends. Germline V gene sequence: CDR1 WNHNN, CDR2 SYGVQD (reference sequence). The CDR3 loop spans 15 amino acids. CDR3 DNA: TGCGCCAACCGAGGGGGCGGGGGCCTTCCCTCGGAGCAGTACTCG. This encodes CANRGGGGLPSEQYS.

This clonotype is medium-sized. One base away lies a much larger clone, so this may be a sequencing read error. The chain is built from TRBV7-9 and TRBJ2-5; D gene ambiguous. This CDR3 region has 15 residues. In germline, CDR1 is SEHNR, CDR2 FQNEAQ (reference sequence). The CDR3 bases are TGTGCCAGCAGCTTAGAGGGCCAGCCAGGAGAGACCCAGCACTTC. Its protein product is CASSLEGQPGETQHF.

The chain recombines TRBV7-9 with TRBJ1-2; D unclear. Germline-derived CDR1 and CDR2 are SEHNR and FQNEAQ (reference sequence). The CDR3 is 10 residues long. Deletions cut 7 bases from V and 5 bases from J, with 5 bases between. This CDR3 reads CASTEYGYTF. CDR3 nucleotide sequence: TGTGCCAGCACAGAGTATGGCTACACCTTC. The complete variable domain, with remaining parts taken from reference TRBV7-9 and TRBJ1-2, reads DTGVSQNPRHKITKRGQNVTFRCDPISEHNRLYWYRQTLGQGPEFLTYFQNEAQLEKSRLLSDRFSAERPKGSFSTLEIQRTEQGDSAMYLCASTEYGYTFGSGTRLTVV.

V gene TRBV2 combines with J gene TRBJ1-5; D remains unclear. Trimming stripped 1 base from V and 0 bases from J, with 4 bases between. Germline assignment: CDR1 SNHLY and CDR2 FYNNEI. This CDR3 spans 14 amino acids. CDR3 sequence reads: CASSEGGSNQPQHF. Written as DNA, the CDR3 is TGTGCCAGCAGTGAAGGGGGTAGCAATCAGCCCCAGCATTTT.

The rearrangement links TRBV11-2 to TRBJ1-6; tentatively, D is TRBD1 (6 bases). Trimming left V 7 bases short and J 4 bases short, with 11 bases between. Per the germline V gene, CDR1 is SGHAT and CDR2 is FQNNGV. This CDR3 is built from 14 residues. The CDR3 region has the DNA TGTGCCAGCAATGGACAGATTTATAATTCACCCCTCCACTTT. The encoded protein is CASNGQIYNSPLHF.

V usage is TRBV10-3 and J usage is TRBJ2-6, with a tentative D call TRBD1 (5 bases). Germline V gene lookup returns CDR1 ENHRY and CDR2 SYGVKD. V lost 6 bases and J 5 bases, leaving 17 bases between the germline ends. This CDR3 is built from 16 residues. The CDR3 sequence is CAISPQGGGWANVLTF. As DNA, the CDR3 is TGTGCCATCAGCCCTCAGGGCGGTGGCTGGGCCAACGTCCTGACTTTC.

The J gene is TRBJ2-2, the V gene TRBV29-1; TRBD1 might be the D (6 bases). V was clipped by 7 bases and J by 2 bases, with 20 bases between them. The germline gives CDR1 SQVTM, CDR2 ANQGSEA. The length of the CDR3 is 16 residues. CDR3 coding DNA: TGCAGCGCACTGGGATTACCGGACAGAAACACCGGGGAGCTGTTTTTT. Translation: CSALGLPDRNTGELFF.

This clonotype was detected a few times. The rearrangement joins TRBV7-9 to TRBJ2-3; TRBD2 aligns across 12 bases. V shed 8 bases, J shed 6 bases, and the junction held 3 bases outside the gene matches. This CDR3 contains 13 residues. Germline V CDR1 and CDR2: SEHNR, FQNEAQ (reference sequence). The CDR3 nucleotides are TGTGCCAGCGGACTAGCGGGGTCGGATACGCAGTATTTT. It is translated as CASGLAGSDTQYF.

This rearrangement joins TRBV2 to TRBJ2-5; 7 bases line up with TRBD1. Germline V gene sequence: CDR1 SNHLY, CDR2 FYNNEI. The CDR3 is 14 amino acids. The V gene end was trimmed by 6 bases and the J gene end by 1 base; junction bases not matched to a gene: 5. CDR3 loop: CASRKTGIQETQYF. The CDR3 nucleotides are TGTGCCAGCAGGAAGACAGGGATCCAAGAGACCCAGTACTTC.

The chain employs TRBV24-1 and TRBJ1-5; D ambiguous. V was pared by 11 bases and J by 4 bases, with 11 bases between. The CDR3 runs 12 residues. CDR1 and CDR2 from the germline V gene are KGHDR and SFDVKD. The CDR3 nucleotides are TGTGCCAGACACCTAGGAAATCAGCCCCAGCATTTT. Translating gives CARHLGNQPQHF.

This chain's CDR3 is CASSHILVAPDYEQYF. CDR3 in DNA: TGCGCCAGCAGCCACATACTAGTAGCGCCGGATTACGAGCAGTACTTC. The genes are TRBV4-1 and TRBJ2-7, with D possibly matching TRBD2 (5 bases). CDR3 length: 16 amino acids. The V gene lost 3 bases and the J gene lost 4 bases, with 19 bases spanning the gap. CDR1 and CDR2 from the germline V gene are MGHRA and YSYEKL.

This clonotype is medium-sized (0.01 to 0.1%) within its sample. The chain employs TRBV24-1 and TRBJ2-1; D might be TRBD1 (5 bases). The CDR3 covers 15 residues. The germline V gene encodes CDR1 KGHDR and CDR2 SFDVKD. Trimming left V 0 bases short and J 4 bases short, with 9 bases between. The CDR3 DNA reads as TGTGCCACCAGTGATTTGTCAGGGAAATACAATGAGCAGTTCTTC. Amino acids: CATSDLSGKYNEQFF.